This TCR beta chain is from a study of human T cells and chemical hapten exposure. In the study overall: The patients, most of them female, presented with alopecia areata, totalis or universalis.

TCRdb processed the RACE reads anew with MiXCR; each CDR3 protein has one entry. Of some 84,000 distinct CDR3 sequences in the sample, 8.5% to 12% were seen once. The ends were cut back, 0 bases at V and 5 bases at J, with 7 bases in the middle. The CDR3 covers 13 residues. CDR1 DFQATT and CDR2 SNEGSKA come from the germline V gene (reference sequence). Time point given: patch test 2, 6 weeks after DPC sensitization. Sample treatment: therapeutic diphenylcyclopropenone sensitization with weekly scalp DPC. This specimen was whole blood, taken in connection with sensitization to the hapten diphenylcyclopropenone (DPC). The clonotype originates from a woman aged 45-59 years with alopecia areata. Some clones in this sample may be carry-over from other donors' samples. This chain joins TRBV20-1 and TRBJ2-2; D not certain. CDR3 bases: TGCAGTGCTAGAGACTCGGTAACCGGGGAGCTGTTTTTT. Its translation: CSARDSVTGELFF.